The 10 T cell receptor beta chains given below trace back to one sample, sequenced in a study of blood T cell repertoires in COVID-19 (dated by TCRdb to 2020 to 2021). Library generation was performed with the immunoSEQ multiplex PCR assay. Drawn from immuneACCESS, this table holds only the in-frame rearrangements with V and J called that TCRdb kept. Clones are partly lost; checked studies trace under half to an unresolved V gene and leave the rest unexplained. The sample yields approximately 170,000 clones; about 92% were counted once. Just under 2% of the sample goes to the ten largest clones. The sequencing input was peripheral blood. These receptors all come from a woman aged 60-75 years with COVID-19, enrolled during active disease.

This sequence joins TRBV5-1 and TRBJ1-2, with 9 positions matching TRBD1. Germline V gives CDR1 SGHRS, CDR2 YFSETQ. The ends lost 0 bases at V and 7 bases at J; junction bases unmatched: 7. This CDR3 contains 15 residues. Written as DNA, the CDR3 is TGCGCCAGCAGCTTGGTGGGACAGGGTTCGGTTGGCTACACCTTC. Translation: CASSLVGQGSVGYTF.

The genes are TRBV7-3 and TRBJ1-6, with 9 bases aligning to TRBD1. Germline CDR1 is SGHTA and CDR2 is FQGTGA. J was trimmed by 10 bases and V by 5 bases; bases with no gene match: 9. This CDR3 contains 15 residues. The chain's CDR3 is CASSTTGGLDSPLHF. CDR3 DNA: TGTGCCAGCAGCACTACAGGGGGCTTGGACTCACCCCTCCACTTT.

DNA of the CDR3: TGCAGCGCTCATCGGGGGGATGGCACTGAAGCTTTCTTT. Protein product: CSAHRGDGTEAFF. The chain is built from TRBV29-1 and TRBJ1-1; weak D call: TRBD1 (5 bases). From germline, CDR1 is SQVTM and CDR2 ANQGSEA. The CDR3 loop spans 13 amino acids. The ends were cut back, 7 bases at V and 4 bases at J, with 16 bases in the middle.

CDR3 nucleotides: TGCGCCAGCAGCCAAGAAGTTTTCCCGACGGGAATCACTATGAACACTGAAGCTTTCTTT. Its translation: CASSQEVFPTGITMNTEAFF. The rearrangement uses TRBV4-3 and TRBJ1-1; D call uncertain. Trimming took off 0 bases at V and 0 bases at J, with 23 bases between the two ends. Germline CDR1 LGHNA, CDR2 YSLEER. CDR3 length equals 20 residues.

The chain combines TRBV7-2 with TRBJ1-1; D is possibly TRBD1 (5 bases). V was pared by 4 bases and J by 1 base, with 7 bases between. CDR1 SGHTA and CDR2 FQGNSA come from the germline V gene. The CDR3 is 13 amino acids. The CDR3 DNA sequence: TGTGCCAGCAGCTGGAGGGGGAACACTGAAGCTTTCTTT. Amino acid sequence: CASSWRGNTEAFF.

The chain recombines TRBV19 with TRBJ2-1; tentatively, D is TRBD1 (6 bases). V gave up 3 bases and J gave up 0 bases, with 12 bases separating them. Germline V gene sequence: CDR1 LNHDA, CDR2 SQIVND (reference sequence). The CDR3 extends over 16 amino acids. The CDR3: CASSIRQAPSYNEQFF. For the CDR3, the DNA is TGTGCCAGTAGTATTCGACAGGCCCCCTCCTACAATGAGCAGTTCTTC.

This chain joins TRBV9 and TRBJ2-1; 7 positions agree with TRBD1. Germline trimming cut 4 bases from V and 5 bases from J; bases unmatched to any gene: 12. Germline CDR1 SGDLS, CDR2 YYNGEE. The CDR3 contains 16 residues. This CDR3 reads CASSFSRQGGDNEQFF. The CDR3 bases are TGTGCCAGCAGCTTCAGCCGACAGGGCGGAGACAATGAGCAGTTCTTC.

This sequence joins TRBV12-5 and TRBJ2-5, with TRBD1 matching 8 bases. V was pared by 0 bases and J by 3 bases, with 18 bases of the junction left unmatched. This CDR3 is 20 amino acids long. Germline loops: CDR1 LGHNT, CDR2 FRNRAP. The CDR3 sequence is CASGLVNANKYRGTKETQYF. DNA for the CDR3: TGTGCTAGTGGTTTGGTTAACGCCAACAAGTACAGGGGGACAAAAGAGACCCAGTACTTC.

The table lists this clone with a count of one. The chain is built from TRBV7-2 and TRBJ1-5; D is unresolved. This CDR3 region has 16 residues. V lost 1 base to trimming and J lost 0 bases, with 10 bases between them. Germline CDR1 reads SGHTA; CDR2 reads FQGNSA. In DNA, the CDR3 is TGTGCCAGCAGCTTAGAAGGAGGAAGTAGCAATCAGCCCCAGCATTTT. It translates to CASSLEGGSSNQPQHF.

The chain recombines TRBV6-2 or TRBV6-3 with TRBJ2-7, with 7 positions matching TRBD1. The CDR3 covers 14 residues. V shed 1 base and J 2 bases; nucleotides not matched to a gene: 2. Looked up from germline, CDR1 is MNHEY and CDR2 is SVGEGT. In nucleotides, the CDR3 is TGTGCCAGCAGTTACTGGGACAGAGCCTACGAGCAGTACTTC. This encodes CASSYWDRAYEQYF.